This T cell receptor beta chain was recorded in a study of blood T cell repertoires in COVID-19. Overall study: From T cells, B-cell-depleted T cells, or PBMCs came the material, which was cDNA or gDNA.

Assay: immunoSEQ multiplex PCR; the TCRdb copy retains only in-frame clones and omits some. The data show 490,000 or so clones, with around 85% seen just once and more than 7.5% held by the top ten. This clone was found once. The germline V gene encodes CDR1 SGHAT and CDR2 FQNNGV. The V end was cut by 0 bases, the J end by 0 bases, with 8 bases between. CDR3 length: 15 amino acids. Living in 24 US areas, the participants were between about 18 and 90 years of age. Participants had their cohort set by participant-reported clinical history. Recovered Cohort 3 donors showed two negative PCRs, clearance, or symptom resolution.

Sequenced: PBMCs or T cells enriched from blood (not recorded which). J is TRBJ1-1 and V is TRBV11-2; a weak D match, TRBD1 (5 bases). The TCR originated in a woman in her fifties or sixties who had recovered from COVID-19. The CDR3 reads CASSLEEGVNTEAFF. The CDR3 DNA reads TGTGCCAGCAGCTTAGAGGAAGGGGTGAACACTGAAGCTTTCTTT.